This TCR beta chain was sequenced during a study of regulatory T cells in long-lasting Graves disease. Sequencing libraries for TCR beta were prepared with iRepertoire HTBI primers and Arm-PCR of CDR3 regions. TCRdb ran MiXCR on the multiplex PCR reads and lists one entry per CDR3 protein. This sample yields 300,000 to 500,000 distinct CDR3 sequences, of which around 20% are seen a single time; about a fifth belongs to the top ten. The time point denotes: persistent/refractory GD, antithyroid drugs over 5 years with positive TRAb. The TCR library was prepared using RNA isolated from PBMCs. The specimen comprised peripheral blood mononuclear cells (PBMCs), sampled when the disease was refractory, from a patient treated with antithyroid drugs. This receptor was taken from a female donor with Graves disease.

CDR3 DNA sequence: TGTGCCAGCAGCCTTACTAGGTTTCCCTACGAGCAGTACTTC. This gives the protein CASSLTRFPYEQYF. The chain combines TRBV12-3 or TRBV12-4 with TRBJ2-7, with TRBD2 as a possible D gene (5 bases). V dropped 6 bases and J dropped 2 bases, with 14 bases sitting between them. This CDR3 comprises 14 residues.